This T cell receptor (beta chain) was sequenced for a study of OX40 agonist ivuxolimab in advanced cancers. Sequencing was performed with immunoSEQ multiplex PCR; in TCRdb, only in-frame clones are kept and a portion is missing. The data contain about 31,000 clones, roughly nine tenths of them singletons. The TCR sequence derives from an adult with an advanced solid tumor such as melanoma, head and neck, liver or kidney cancer. This specimen was CD4+ or CD8+ T cells sorted from blood, taken in a trial of the OX40 agonist ivuxolimab.

The CDR3 region is CATSRDKGAHNEQFF. CDR3 DNA sequence: TGTGCCACCAGCAGAGATAAGGGGGCCCACAATGAGCAGTTCTTC. The chain recombines TRBV15 with TRBJ2-1; 7 nucleotides agree with TRBD1. This CDR3 has 15 amino acids. CDR1 is LNHNV, CDR2 YYDKDF, per germline (reference sequence). V shed 0 bases and J 5 bases; nucleotides not matched to a gene: 4.